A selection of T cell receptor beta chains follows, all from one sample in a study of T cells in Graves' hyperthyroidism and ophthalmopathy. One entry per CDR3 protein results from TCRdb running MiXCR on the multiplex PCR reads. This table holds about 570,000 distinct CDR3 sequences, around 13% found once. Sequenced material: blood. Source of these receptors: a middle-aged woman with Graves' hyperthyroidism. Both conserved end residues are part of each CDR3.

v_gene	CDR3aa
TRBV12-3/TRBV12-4	CASSQDSLRAFF
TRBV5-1	CASSLAGSGAGSDTQYF
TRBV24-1	CATSDYRGGKNIQYF
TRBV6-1	CASRNGDRGSYEQYF
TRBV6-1	CASSEVTSGKETQYF
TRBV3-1	CASSQESEIRTDTQYF
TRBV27	CASSTGGREKLFF
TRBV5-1	CASSAGLLVTGELFF
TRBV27	CASSLPPGLAGADTQYF
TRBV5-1	CASSLGSNPGEQYF
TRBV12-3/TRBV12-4	CASSPREGLTGELFF
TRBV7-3	CASSFGSQAEAFF
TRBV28	CASSGWDRSTDTQYF
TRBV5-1	CASSLGTDTDTQYF
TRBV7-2	CASSEDRVDFQPQHF
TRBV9	CASSVDKTSSYNEQFF
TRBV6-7	CASSYRPTRRPTYEQYF
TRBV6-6	CASSYSNEQYF
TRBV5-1	CASSSIVGDTEAFF
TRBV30	CAWSLGNRYTEAFF
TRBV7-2	CASSLGGGGGETQYF
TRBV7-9	CASSPPGGASYNEQFF
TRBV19	CASSIGLGNEQFF
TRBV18	CASSVTGGDETQYF
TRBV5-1	CASSPANGGPSGELFF
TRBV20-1	CSAPGLVGNEQFF
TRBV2	CASRGGSETQYF
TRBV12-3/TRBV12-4	CASSRLAGPNEQFF
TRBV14	CVSSHGGRVEQYF
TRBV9	CASSDFRTGHDEQFF
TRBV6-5	CASSYYLDRNTEAFF
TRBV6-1	CASSSDFLMNTEAFF
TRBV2	CASCPFSGNTIYF
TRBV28	CASRSRDRGREETQYF
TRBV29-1	CSVEHGVRDTEAFF
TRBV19	CASSTLVTDTQYF
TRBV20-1	CSAPGTSGILHNEQFF
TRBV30	CAWRLQRNEKLFF
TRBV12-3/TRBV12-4	CASSSTAVHSNQPQHF
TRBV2	CASSGRTDNEQFF
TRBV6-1	CASSTLAGELYEQYF
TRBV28	CASSPGAQRDTIYF
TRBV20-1	CSAYPGLSTDTQYF
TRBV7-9	CASSLNLGEWETQYF
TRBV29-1	CSVVRGDRVYNEQFF
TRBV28	CASSSTGGQAFF
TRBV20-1	CSGGDYNEQFF
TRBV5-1	CASSLIIDTEAFF
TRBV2	CASSVEGPYGYTF
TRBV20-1	CSAKRLAGERENEQFF
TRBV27	CASRSSGGASYGYTF
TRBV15	CATSRDRTGYGYTF
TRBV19	CASKGQGDIEAFF
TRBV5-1	CASSLEAGSGANVLTF
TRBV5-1	CASSHEAQGSLAKNIQYF